A selection of T cell receptor beta chains follows, all from one sample in a study of tumor and adjacent non-tumor tissue in lung cancer. TCRdb used MiXCR to reprocess the multiplex PCR reads, holding one entry per CDR3 protein. Of 70,000 or so distinct CDR3 sequences listed, roughly 56% are singletons. The sequencing input was lung tumor tissue. The receptors here all came from a man aged 50 to 59 with non-small cell lung cancer. Each CDR3 is given with its conserved first and last residue. Fields, in order: clone size, J gene, V gene, D gene, CDR3 protein, CDR3 DNA. The D gene is left open where the match is weak. Not all rows give a size; the values are once, few, many and, for expanded clones, a class.

>.|TRBJ2-2|TRBV19|.
CASSIDRNTGELFF
TGTGCCAGTAGCATCGACAGGAACACCGGGGAGCTGTTTTTT
>many|TRBJ2-7|TRBV6-2/TRBV6-3|.
CASSTGYLFNEQYF
TGTGCCAGCAGTACAGGGTATCTATTCAACGAGCAGTACTTC
>.|TRBJ1-5|TRBV6-1|.
CASTAGPGDGWPQHF
TGTGCCAGCACTGCCGGTCCGGGGGACGGATGGCCCCAACATTTT
>.|TRBJ1-1|TRBV16|.
CASSQEYRSDTEAFF
TGTGCCAGCAGCCAGGAGTACAGGTCTGACACTGAAGCTTTCTTT
>.|TRBJ2-3|TRBV6-5|TRBD2
CANRTSGSGTDMQYF
TGTGCTAACAGGACTAGCGGGAGCGGGACAGATATGCAGTATTTT
>once|TRBJ2-1|TRBV4-1|TRBD2
CPNSQDSSGNSYNEQFF
TGCCCCAACAGCCAAGACTCTAGCGGGAACTCCTACAATGAGCAGTTCTTC
>many|TRBJ2-2|TRBV6-6|TRBD1
CASRGQGNTGELFF
TGTGCCAGCAGGGGACAGGGGAACACCGGGGAGCTGTTTTTT
>.|TRBJ1-5|TRBV10-3|TRBD1
CAISLTGDNQPQHF
TGTGCCATCAGCCTTACAGGGGACAATCAGCCCCAGCATTTT
>.|TRBJ1-2|TRBV10-2|.
CVSSDVGTNGYTF
TGCGTCAGCAGTGATGTGGGAACTAATGGCTACACCTTC
>.|TRBJ2-2|TRBV10-3|TRBD2
CAISEWLAGVGELFF
TGTGCCATCAGTGAATGGCTAGCGGGAGTCGGGGAGTTGTTTTTT
>few|TRBJ2-5|TRBV28|.
CASSLTPPGETQYF
TGTGCCAGCAGTTTAACCCCCCCGGGGGAGACCCAGTACTTC
>.|TRBJ2-7|TRBV21-1|.
CATSKGDRGLYEQYF
TGTGCCACCAGCAAAGGGGACAGGGGTCTTTACGAGCAGTACTTC
>.|TRBJ2-7|TRBV24-1|.
CATSEAGVYEKYF
TGTGCCACCAGTGAAGCAGGGGTCTACGAGAAGTACTTC
>.|TRBJ2-2|TRBV6-1|.
CASSESNWAGTGELFF
TGTGCCAGCAGTGAATCGAACTGGGCAGGGACCGGGGAGCTGTTTTTC
>.|TRBJ2-1|TRBV2|TRBD2
CAAEGTRWNEQFF
TGTGCTGCAGAAGGGACTAGGTGGAATGAGCAGTTCTTC
>many|TRBJ1-2|TRBV14|.
CASSQEDNYGYTF
TGTGCCAGCAGCCAAGAAGACAACTATGGCTACACCTTC
>many|TRBJ1-1|TRBV12-5|TRBD1
CASGFGDRVAAFF
TGTGCTAGTGGTTTTGGGGACAGGGTTGCTGCTTTCTTT
>.|TRBJ2-1|TRBV11-3|TRBD2
CVRSTSGTSGRDEQFF
TGTGTCAGGAGCACCAGCGGGACTAGCGGGAGAGATGAGCAGTTCTTC
>.|TRBJ1-4|TRBV7-9|.
CASSPLTRQTRLFF
TGTGCCAGCAGCCCACTTACGAGACAGACAAGACTGTTTTTT
>.|TRBJ1-4|TRBV4-1|.
CASSQSGTDRKLFF
TGCGCCAGCAGCCAATCCGGGACCGATAGGAAACTGTTTTTC
>few|TRBJ2-3|TRBV5-1|.
CVSSLGGQNTDTQYF
TGCGTCAGCAGCTTGGGTGGACAGAACACAGATACGCAGTATTTT
>few|TRBJ2-7|TRBV28|TRBD2
CASSIGLAGFSAYF
TGTGCCAGCAGTATCGGACTAGCGGGGTTTTCGGCGTACTTC
>few|TRBJ1-1|TRBV5-8|TRBD1
CASSSGTGIKNTEAFF
TGTGCCAGCAGCTCCGGGACAGGCATTAAGAACACTGAAGCTTTCTTT
>once|TRBJ1-1|TRBV5-4|.
CASSLGGVVTEAIF
TGTGCCAGCAGCTTGGGAGGGGTGGTCACTGAAGCTATCTTT
>once|TRBJ2-1|TRBV4-1|.
CARSLSGTGGVLDEQLF
TGCGCCAGAAGCCTTTCGGGGACTGGAGGGGTATTAGATGAGCAGCTCTTC
>few|TRBJ2-1|TRBV28|TRBD2
CASSARGVAYNEQFF
TGTGCCAGCAGTGCCCGGGGGGTGGCCTACAATGAGCAGTTCTTC
>.|TRBJ2-1|TRBV9|TRBD1
CASSIGQGSYNEQFF
TGTGCCAGCAGCATCGGACAGGGTTCCTACAATGAGCAGTTCTTC
>few|TRBJ2-6|TRBV5-4|.
CASSFGGRGSGANVLTF
TGTGCCAGCAGCTTTGGGGGGCGAGGCTCTGGGGCCAACGTCCTGACTTTC
>.|TRBJ2-3|TRBV29-1|TRBD2
CSEKPGTMPRRDTQYF
TGCAGCGAGAAGCCCGGGACTATGCCGAGGAGGGATACGCAGTATTTT
>.|TRBJ2-1|TRBV28|TRBD2
CASRPLSGLAVSSHNEQFF
TGTGCCAGCAGACCTCTCTCGGGACTAGCGGTTAGCTCCCACAATGAGCAGTTCTTC
>.|TRBJ2-1|TRBV2|.
CASSVGTAVGNEQFF
TGTGCCAGCAGTGTTGGGACTGCCGTTGGCAATGAGCAGTTCTTC
>.|TRBJ2-7|TRBV25-1|.
CASSDFGDYEQYF
TGTGCCAGCAGTGACTTCGGCGACTACGAGCAGTACTTC
>.|TRBJ2-7|TRBV28|TRBD2
CANITRTSGKYEQYF
TGTGCCAACATCACCAGGACTAGCGGAAAATACGAGCAGTACTTC
>few|TRBJ2-3|TRBV11-2|.
CASSVDVLGTDTQYF
TGTGCCAGCAGCGTAGACGTCCTTGGCACAGATACGCAGTATTTT
>.|TRBJ2-2|TRBV6-5|.
CASSLLLPSWEAGELFF
TGTGCCAGCAGTCTCCTCCTTCCGTCGTGGGAGGCCGGGGAGCTGTTTTTT
>.|TRBJ2-7|TRBV6-5|.
CDSSPGTSVMGEQYF
TGTGACAGCAGTCCCGGGACTTCAGTAATGGGAGAGCAGTACTTC
>many|TRBJ2-7|TRBV28|.
CASSFSQASYEQYF
TGTGCCAGCAGTTTCTCCCAGGCCTCCTACGAGCAGTACTTC
>.|TRBJ2-7|TRBV6-1|TRBD2
CASSEAILAGGFYEQYF
TGTGCCAGCAGTGAAGCGATACTAGCGGGGGGATTCTACGAGCAGTACTTC
>.|TRBJ1-5|TRBV6-6|.
CATTRELVGNQPQPF
TGTGCCACCACTAGGGAGTTGGTCGGTAATCAGCCCCAGCCTTTT
>.|TRBJ1-1|TRBV13|.
CASSLREQGPHTEAFF
TGTGCCAGTAGCTTAAGGGAACAGGGCCCTCACACTGAAGCTTTCTTT
>.|TRBJ1-1|TRBV7-3|.
CASSLQRWAEAIF
TGTGCCAGCAGCTTACAGAGGTGGGCTGAAGCTATCTTT
>.|TRBJ2-1|TRBV29-1|TRBD2
CIVAQIAGRVYNEQFF
TGCATCGTTGCTCAGATAGCGGGAAGGGTTTACAATGAGCAGTTCTTC
>.|TRBJ1-6|TRBV11-2|TRBD1
CACSLDRGHNSPLHF
TGTGCCTGCAGCCTGGACAGGGGGCATAATTCACCCCTCCACTTT
>.|TRBJ2-3|TRBV10-2|TRBD2
CASIASGLETQYF
TGCGCCAGCATCGCATCGGGACTAGAGACGCAGTATTTT
>.|TRBJ2-3|TRBV4-1|TRBD1
CASSQDEARGPVDTQYF
TGCGCCAGCAGTCAAGACGAAGCGAGGGGGCCTGTAGATACGCAGTATTTT
>once|TRBJ1-6|TRBV6-1|.
CASSTGPYNSPLHF
TGTGCCAGTAGTACGGGTCCGTATAATTCACCCCTCCACTTT
>many|TRBJ1-5|TRBV12-3/TRBV12-4|.
CASSLQAQGPQHF
TGTGCCAGCAGTTTACAGGCCCAGGGGCCCCAGCATTTT
>.|TRBJ2-5|TRBV11-2|TRBD1
CVSSPTGARETQYF
TGTGTCAGCAGCCCAACAGGGGCCAGGGAGACCCAGTACTTC
>.|TRBJ2-3|TRBV2|.
CASSSAGATDTQYF
TGTGCCAGCAGTTCAGCGGGCGCCACAGATACGCAGTATTTT
>.|TRBJ2-3|TRBV5-1|.
CAGSGRLPADTQYF
TGCGCCGGCAGCGGTAGGCTACCCGCAGATACGCAGTATTTT
>.|TRBJ2-1|TRBV28|.
CASSLVTELGEQFF
TGTGCCAGCAGTTTAGTCACAGAGCTAGGTGAGCAGTTCTTC
>many|TRBJ1-6|TRBV13|TRBD1
CASSSGQGSFALHF
TGTGCCAGCAGTTCGGGACAGGGATCATTCGCCCTCCACTTT
>.|TRBJ1-1|TRBV6-6|TRBD1
CASIQGQGETEAFF
TGTGCCAGCATTCAGGGACAGGGTGAGACTGAAGCTTTCTTT
>many|TRBJ2-2|TRBV6-2/TRBV6-3|.
CASGTRAGELFF
TGTGCCAGTGGTACGAGGGCCGGGGAGCTGTTTTTT
>few|TRBJ1-1|TRBV20-1|TRBD1
CSARQGATGTEAFF
TGCAGTGCTAGACAGGGGGCCACGGGCACTGAAGCTTTCTTT
>many|TRBJ2-7|TRBV11-3|.
CANSSDGTYEQYF
TGTGCCAACAGTTCTGACGGGACCTACGAGCAGTACTTC
>few|TRBJ2-1|TRBV25-1|.
CASSDQGYNEQFF
TGTGCCAGCAGTGATCAGGGCTACAATGAGCAGTTCTTC